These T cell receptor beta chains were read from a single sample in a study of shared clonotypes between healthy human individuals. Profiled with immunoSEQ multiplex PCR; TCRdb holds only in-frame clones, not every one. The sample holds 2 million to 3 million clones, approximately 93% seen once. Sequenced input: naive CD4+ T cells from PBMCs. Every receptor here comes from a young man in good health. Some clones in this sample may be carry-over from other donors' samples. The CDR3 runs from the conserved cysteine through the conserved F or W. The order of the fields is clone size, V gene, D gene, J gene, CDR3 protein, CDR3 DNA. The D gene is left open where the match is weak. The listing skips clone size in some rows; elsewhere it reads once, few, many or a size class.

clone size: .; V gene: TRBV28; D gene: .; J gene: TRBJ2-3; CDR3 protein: CASNPGTDTQYF; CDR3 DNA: TGTGCCAGCAATCCAGGCACAGATACGCAGTATTTT
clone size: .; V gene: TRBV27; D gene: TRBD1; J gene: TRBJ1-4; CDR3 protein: CASSLLEGQGEKLFF; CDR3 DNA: TGTGCCAGCAGTTTATTAGAGGGACAGGGTGAAAAACTGTTTTTT
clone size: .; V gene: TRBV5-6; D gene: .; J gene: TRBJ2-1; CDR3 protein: CASSFRLQSSYNEQFF; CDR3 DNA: TGTGCCAGCAGCTTTCGGCTCCAAAGCTCCTACAATGAGCAGTTCTTC
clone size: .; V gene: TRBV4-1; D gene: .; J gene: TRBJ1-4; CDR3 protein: CASSHEGTPVNEKLFF; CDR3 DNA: TGCGCCAGCAGCCACGAAGGGACACCGGTTAATGAAAAACTGTTTTTT
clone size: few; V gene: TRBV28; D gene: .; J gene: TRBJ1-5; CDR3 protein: CASSLGTNQPQHF; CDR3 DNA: TGTGCCAGCAGTTTAGGGACTAATCAGCCCCAGCATTTT
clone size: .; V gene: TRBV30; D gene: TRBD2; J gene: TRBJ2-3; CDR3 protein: CAWTSGASTDTQYF; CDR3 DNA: TGTGCCTGGACTAGCGGAGCTAGCACAGATACGCAGTATTTT
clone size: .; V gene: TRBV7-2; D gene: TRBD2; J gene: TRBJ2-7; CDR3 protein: CASSYGTSGWNEQYF; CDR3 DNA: TGTGCCAGCAGCTATGGGACTAGCGGATGGAACGAGCAGTACTTC
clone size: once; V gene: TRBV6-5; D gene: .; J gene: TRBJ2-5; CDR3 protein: CASSTGLETQYF; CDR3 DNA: TGTGCCAGCAGTACAGGTCTGGAGACCCAGTACTTC
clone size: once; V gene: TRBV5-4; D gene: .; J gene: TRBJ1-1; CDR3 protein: CASSLGQLRWNTEAFF; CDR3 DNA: TGTGCCAGCAGCTTGGGACAGCTTAGGTGGAACACTGAAGCTTTCTTT
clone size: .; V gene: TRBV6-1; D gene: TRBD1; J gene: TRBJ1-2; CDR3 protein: CASFRGQLYGYTF; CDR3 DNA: TGTGCCAGCTTTAGGGGGCAGTTATATGGCTACACCTTC
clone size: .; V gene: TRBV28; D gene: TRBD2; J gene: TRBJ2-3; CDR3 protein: CASRKAGRPDTQYF; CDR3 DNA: TGTGCCAGCAGGAAAGCGGGAAGGCCAGATACGCAGTATTTT
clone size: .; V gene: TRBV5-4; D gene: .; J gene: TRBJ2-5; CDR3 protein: CASSIGTGKQETQYF; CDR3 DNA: TGTGCCAGCAGTATAGGTACGGGTAAACAAGAGACCCAGTACTTC
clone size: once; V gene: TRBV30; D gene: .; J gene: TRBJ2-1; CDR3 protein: CAWSKQVEQFF; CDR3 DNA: TGTGCCTGGAGTAAACAGGTGGAGCAGTTCTTC